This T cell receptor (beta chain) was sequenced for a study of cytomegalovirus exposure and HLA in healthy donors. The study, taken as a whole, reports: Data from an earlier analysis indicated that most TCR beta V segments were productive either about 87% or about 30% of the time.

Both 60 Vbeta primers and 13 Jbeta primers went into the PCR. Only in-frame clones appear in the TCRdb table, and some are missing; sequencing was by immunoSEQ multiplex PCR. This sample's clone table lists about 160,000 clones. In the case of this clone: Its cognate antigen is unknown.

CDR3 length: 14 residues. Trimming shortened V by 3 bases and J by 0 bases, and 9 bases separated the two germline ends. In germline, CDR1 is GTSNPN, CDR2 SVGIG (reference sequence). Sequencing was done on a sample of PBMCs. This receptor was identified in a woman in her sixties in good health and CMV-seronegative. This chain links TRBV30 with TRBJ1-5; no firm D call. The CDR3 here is CAWRSGGSNQPQHF. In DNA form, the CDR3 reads TGTGCCTGGAGATCAGGAGGTAGCAATCAGCCCCAGCATTTT. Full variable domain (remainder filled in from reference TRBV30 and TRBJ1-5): SQTIHQWPATLVQPVGSPLSLECTVEGTSNPNLYWYRQAAGRGLQLLFYSVGIGQISSEVPQNLSASRPQDRQFILSSKKLLLSDSGFYLCAWRSGGSNQPQHFGDGTRLSIL.